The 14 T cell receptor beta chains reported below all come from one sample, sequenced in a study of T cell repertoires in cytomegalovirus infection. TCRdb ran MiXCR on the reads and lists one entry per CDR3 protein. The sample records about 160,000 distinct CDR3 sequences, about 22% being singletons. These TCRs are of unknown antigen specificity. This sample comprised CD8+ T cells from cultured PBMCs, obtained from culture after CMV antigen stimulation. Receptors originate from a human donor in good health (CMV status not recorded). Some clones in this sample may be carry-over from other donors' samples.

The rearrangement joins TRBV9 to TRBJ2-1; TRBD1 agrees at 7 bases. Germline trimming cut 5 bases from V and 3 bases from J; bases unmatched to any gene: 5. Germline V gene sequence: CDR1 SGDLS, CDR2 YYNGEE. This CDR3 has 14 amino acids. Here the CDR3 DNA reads TGTGCCAGCAGGTCCCGGGACAGCTACAATGAGCAGTTCTTC. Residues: CASRSRDSYNEQFF.

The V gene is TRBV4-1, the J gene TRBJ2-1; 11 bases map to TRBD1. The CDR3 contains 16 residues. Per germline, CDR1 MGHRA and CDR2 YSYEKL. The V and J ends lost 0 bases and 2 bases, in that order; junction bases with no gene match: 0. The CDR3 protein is CASSQEGQGAYNEQFF. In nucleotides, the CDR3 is TGCGCCAGCAGCCAAGAGGGACAGGGGGCCTACAATGAGCAGTTCTTC.

CDR3 loop: CASSGPFQETQYF. The DNA of the CDR3 is TGTGCCAGCTCGGGCCCCTTCCAAGAGACCCAGTACTTC. The gene calls are TRBV18 and TRBJ2-5; D uncertain. The CDR3 is 13 amino acids. V shed 6 bases and J shed 1 base, with 9 bases lying between them. Germline loops: CDR1 KGHSH, CDR2 LQKENI.

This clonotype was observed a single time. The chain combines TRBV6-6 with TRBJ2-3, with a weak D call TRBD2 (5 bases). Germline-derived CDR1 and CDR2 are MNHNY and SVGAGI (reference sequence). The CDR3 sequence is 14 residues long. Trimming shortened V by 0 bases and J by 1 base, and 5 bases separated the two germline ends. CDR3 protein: CASSYSGGTDTQYF. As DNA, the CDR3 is TGTGCCAGCAGTTACTCCGGGGGCACAGATACGCAGTATTTT.

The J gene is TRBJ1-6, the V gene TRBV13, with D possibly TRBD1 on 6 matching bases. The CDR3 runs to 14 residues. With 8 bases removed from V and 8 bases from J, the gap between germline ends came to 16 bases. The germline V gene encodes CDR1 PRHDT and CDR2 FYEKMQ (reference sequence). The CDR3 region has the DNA TGTGCCAGCGGGAACCAGGGGATTTATTCACCCCTCCACTTT. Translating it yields CASGNQGIYSPLHF.

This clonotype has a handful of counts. The CDR3 bases are TGCGCCAGCAGCCCCTCGCGGGGGTCTAGCACAGATACGCAGTATTTT. This codes for CASSPSRGSSTDTQYF. The V call is TRBV4-1, the J call TRBJ2-3; 7 bases line up with TRBD2. J gave up 0 bases and V 4 bases, and 7 bases lay outside the gene matches. The CDR3 sequence is 16 residues long. In germline, CDR1 is MGHRA, CDR2 YSYEKL.

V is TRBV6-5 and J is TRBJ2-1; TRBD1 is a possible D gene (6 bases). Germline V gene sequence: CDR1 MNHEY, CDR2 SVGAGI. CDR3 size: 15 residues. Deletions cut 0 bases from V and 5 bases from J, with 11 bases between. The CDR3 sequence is CASSYSPDRNNEQFF. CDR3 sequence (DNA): TGTGCCAGCAGTTACTCGCCGGACAGAAACAATGAGCAGTTCTTC.

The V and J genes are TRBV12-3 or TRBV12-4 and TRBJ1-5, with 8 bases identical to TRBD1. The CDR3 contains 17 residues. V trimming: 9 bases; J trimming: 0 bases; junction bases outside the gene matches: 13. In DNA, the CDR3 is TGTGCCAGTAGGCTTGGACAGGGCCCTTATAGCAATCAGCCCCAGCATTTT. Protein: CASRLGQGPYSNQPQHF.

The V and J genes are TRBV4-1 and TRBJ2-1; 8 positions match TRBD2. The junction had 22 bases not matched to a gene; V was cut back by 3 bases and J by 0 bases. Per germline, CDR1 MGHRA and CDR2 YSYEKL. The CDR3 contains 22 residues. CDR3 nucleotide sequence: TGCGCCAGCAGCCACCCCCGGGTTAGCGGGGAGGAGGGAAAAAGCTCCTACAATGAGCAGTTCTTC. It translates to CASSHPRVSGEEGKSSYNEQFF.

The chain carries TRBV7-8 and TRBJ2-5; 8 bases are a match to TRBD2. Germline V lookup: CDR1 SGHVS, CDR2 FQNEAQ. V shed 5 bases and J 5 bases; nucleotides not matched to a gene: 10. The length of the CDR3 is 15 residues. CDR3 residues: CASSVLGGAGETQYF. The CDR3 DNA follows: TGTGCCAGCAGCGTCCTCGGGGGGGCAGGGGAGACCCAGTACTTC.

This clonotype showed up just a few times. The CDR3 DNA reads TGTGCCACCAGTGATAACCGGGACAGCACCTACGAGCAGTACTTC. Translated: CATSDNRDSTYEQYF. The rearrangement links TRBV24-1 to TRBJ2-7; 7 positions match TRBD1. Germline V gives CDR1 KGHDR, CDR2 SFDVKD. The CDR3 runs 15 residues. Losses at the gene ends were 3 bases for V and 2 bases for J; bases not matched to a gene: 6.

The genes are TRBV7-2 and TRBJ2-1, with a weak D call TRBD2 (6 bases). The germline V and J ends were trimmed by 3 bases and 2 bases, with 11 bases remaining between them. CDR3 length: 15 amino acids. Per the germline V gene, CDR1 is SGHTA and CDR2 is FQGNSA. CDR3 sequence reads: CASSFSAGPYNEQFF. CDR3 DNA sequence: TGTGCCAGCAGCTTTTCGGCGGGGCCCTACAATGAGCAGTTCTTC.

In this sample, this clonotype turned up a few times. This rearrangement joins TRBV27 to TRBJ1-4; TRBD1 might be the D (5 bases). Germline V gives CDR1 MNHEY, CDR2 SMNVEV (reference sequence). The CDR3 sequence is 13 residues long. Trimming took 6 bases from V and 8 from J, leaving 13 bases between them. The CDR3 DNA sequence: TGTGCCAGCAGGGACATTGGGGGAGAAAAACTGTTTTTT. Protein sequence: CASRDIGGEKLFF.

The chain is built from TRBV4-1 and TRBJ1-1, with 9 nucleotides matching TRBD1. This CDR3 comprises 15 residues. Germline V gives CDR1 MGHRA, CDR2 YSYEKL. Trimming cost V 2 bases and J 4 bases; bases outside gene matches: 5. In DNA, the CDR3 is TGCGCCAGCAGCCAACCGGGACAGGGTTTCACTGAAGCTTTCTTT. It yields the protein CASSQPGQGFTEAFF.